The T cell receptor beta chain under discussion was sequenced for a study of blood T cell repertoires in COVID-19. As for the study in general: Some COVID-19 samples were acute and others convalescent; all came from the United States, Italy and Spain. PBMCs, B-cell-depleted T cells, or T cells were the source of the cDNA or gDNA that made up the material.

This table comes from immunoSEQ multiplex PCR, and its TCRdb copy is limited to in-frame clones, with some not included. This sample has 240,000 or so clones; 70% to 90% occur once, and the top ten carry 6.2%. The V gene's germline CDR1 is SGHAT and CDR2 FQNNGV. The CDR3 runs to 13 residues. Trimming took 5 bases from V and 4 from J, leaving 11 bases between them. V and J are TRBV11-2 and TRBJ1-1; D unclear. Specimen: peripheral blood. This TCR derives from a man in his 60s with acute or convalescent COVID-19. CDR3 sequence: CASSRDRGTEAFF. CDR3 DNA sequence: TGTGCCAGCAGCCGTGATCGCGGCACTGAAGCTTTCTTT.